This is a list of T cell receptor beta chains from one sample in a study of T cells in Graves' hyperthyroidism and ophthalmopathy. Each CDR3 protein is one row after TCRdb ran MiXCR on the multiplex PCR reads. The data show a few hundred thousand distinct CDR3 sequences, just over 45% seen once. The sequenced material came from peripheral blood or thyroid tissue (not recorded which). These receptor sequences come from a woman in her late teens or twenties with Graves' hyperthyroidism. The CDR3 runs from the conserved cysteine through the conserved F or W. D genes are given only for firm matches. Not all rows give a size; the values are once, few, many and, for expanded clones, a class.

v_call	j_call	d_call	clone_size	cdr3_aa	cdr3_nt
TRBV14	TRBJ2-2	NA	NA	CASSRWATGELFF	TGTGCCAGCAGCCGGTGGGCCACCGGGGAGCTGTTTTTT
TRBV4-2	TRBJ1-2	TRBD1	NA	CASSQDLGGQHYGYTF	TGTGCCAGCAGCCAAGATCTTGGGGGACAGCATTATGGCTACACCTTC
TRBV19	TRBJ2-7	NA	NA	CASKQEGRTDMHYEQYF	TGTGCCAGTAAACAGGAGGGGAGGACAGACATGCACTACGAGCAGTACTTC
TRBV15	TRBJ1-3	NA	NA	CATSRVEDHSENTIYF	TGTGCCACCAGCAGAGTAGAGGATCACTCTGAAAACACCATATATTTT
TRBV5-1	TRBJ2-5	NA	many	CASSVGLSQETQYF	TGCGCCAGCAGCGTTGGACTGAGTCAAGAGACCCAGTACTTC
TRBV7-9	TRBJ1-6	NA	many	CASSSGQSSYNSPLHF	TGCGCCAGCAGCTCCGGACAGAGCTCCTATAATTCACCCCTCCACTTT
TRBV4-3	TRBJ1-5	NA	NA	CASSQGAWAGSNQPQHF	TGCGCCAGCAGCCAAGGTGCTTGGGCAGGTAGCAATCAGCCCCAGCATTTT
TRBV5-1	TRBJ2-7	NA	many	CASSISHEQYF	TGCGCCAGCAGCATCTCCCACGAGCAGTACTTC
TRBV7-9	TRBJ2-7	NA	NA	CASSPGLFYEQYF	TGTGCCAGCAGCCCTGGACTTTTCTACGAGCAGTACTTC
TRBV10-3	TRBJ2-7	NA	NA	CAISEGTDEGEQYF	TGTGCCATCAGTGAGGGGACTGACGAGGGGGAGCAGTACTTC
TRBV20-1	TRBJ2-5	NA	once	CSAIMQATNRETQYF	TGCAGTGCCATAATGCAGGCAACTAATCGAGAGACCCAGTACTTC
TRBV5-1	TRBJ2-6	NA	many	CASSLIKPGANVLTF	TGCGCCAGCAGCTTGATAAAACCTGGGGCCAACGTCCTGACTTTC
TRBV20-1	TRBJ2-3	TRBD1	NA	CSADGTASTDTQYF	TGCAGTGCGGATGGGACAGCTAGCACAGATACGCAGTATTTT
TRBV7-9	TRBJ2-1	TRBD2	few	CASLGASGSYEQFF	TGTGCCAGCTTGGGGGCTAGCGGGAGCTATGAGCAGTTCTTC
TRBV5-1	TRBJ2-7	TRBD2	many	CASSFGTSGSTNVYEQYF	TGCGCCAGCAGCTTCGGGACTAGCGGGAGCACAAATGTCTACGAGCAGTACTTC
TRBV7-2	TRBJ2-1	TRBD1	NA	CASSWVGQGNNEQFF	TGTGCCAGCTCTTGGGTTGGACAGGGGAACAATGAGCAGTTCTTC
TRBV24-1	TRBJ1-4	TRBD1	many	CATSPGQDNEKLFF	TGTGCCACCAGTCCGGGACAGGATAATGAAAAACTGTTTTTT
TRBV29-1	TRBJ2-7	TRBD2	NA	CSVALLAGYEQYF	TGCAGCGTAGCTCTACTAGCGGGCTACGAGCAGTACTTC
TRBV25-1	TRBJ2-7	TRBD1	NA	CASTGTGLDEQYF	TGTGCCAGCACCGGGACAGGGTTAGACGAGCAGTACTTC
TRBV5-1	TRBJ2-7	NA	many	CASLPTGSGARGEQYF	TGCGCCAGCCTCCCCACGGGCTCGGGCGCGCGAGGGGAGCAGTACTTC
TRBV2	TRBJ1-2	TRBD1	NA	CASSERRTGRYGYTF	TGTGCCAGCAGTGAACGGAGGACAGGGCGCTATGGCTACACCTTC
TRBV20-1	TRBJ2-3	TRBD2	NA	CSASGNSGEGTDTQYF	TGCAGTGCTTCCGGCAATAGCGGGGAAGGCACAGATACGCAGTATTTT
TRBV2	TRBJ1-5	NA	once	CASSGSLSGAEPQHF	TGTGCCAGCAGTGGTTCGTTATCGGGGGCAGAGCCCCAGCATTTT
TRBV4-1	TRBJ1-4	NA	many	CASSQDVGGGPTNEKLFF	TGCGCCAGCAGCCAAGATGTGGGGGGGGGCCCAACTAATGAAAAACTGTTTTTT
TRBV2	TRBJ2-1	NA	NA	CASILRAIYNEQFF	TGTGCCAGCATCCTGAGGGCCATCTACAATGAGCAGTTCTTC
TRBV7-8	TRBJ1-1	NA	NA	CASKVGENTEAFF	TGTGCCAGCAAGGTAGGGGAGAACACTGAAGCTTTCTTT
TRBV7-9	TRBJ2-5	TRBD2	NA	CASSFPTSGEETQYF	TGTGCCAGCAGCTTCCCAACTAGCGGCGAAGAGACCCAGTACTTC
TRBV20-1	TRBJ2-3	TRBD2	NA	CSARGLVEGENTQYF	TGCAGTGCTAGGGGACTAGTGGAGGGTGAGAATACGCAGTATTTT
TRBV5-1	TRBJ1-3	NA	NA	CASSRWNSGNTIYF	TGCGCCAGCAGCCGCTGGAACTCTGGAAACACCATATATTTT
TRBV6-1	TRBJ2-7	TRBD1	many	CASIRDRVGEQYF	TGTGCCAGCATCAGAGACAGGGTCGGAGAGCAGTACTTC
TRBV7-9	TRBJ2-4	TRBD1	once	CASSPGQGLAKNIQYF	TGTGCCAGCAGCCCCGGACAGGGGCTAGCCAAAAACATTCAGTACTTC
TRBV4-2	TRBJ2-7	NA	many	CASSHGEAGTGYEQYF	TGTGCCAGCAGCCACGGGGAGGCGGGAACTGGGTACGAGCAGTACTTC
TRBV25-1	TRBJ2-1	TRBD2	many	CASRMGLAGKDEQFF	TGTGCCAGCAGAATGGGACTAGCGGGAAAGGATGAGCAGTTCTTC
TRBV5-1	TRBJ1-1	TRBD1	many	CASSTNRDRSSDTEAFF	TGCGCCAGCAGCACTAACCGGGACAGGTCGTCGGACACTGAAGCTTTCTTT
TRBV12-3/TRBV12-4	TRBJ2-7	TRBD2	many	CASRPTQDSGGEQYF	TGTGCCAGCAGACCTACACAGGATTCGGGGGGCGAGCAGTACTTC
TRBV20-1	TRBJ1-5	TRBD1	NA	CSATRQGAYGNQPQHF	TGCAGTGCTACCCGACAGGGGGCTTATGGCAATCAGCCCCAGCATTTT
TRBV7-9	TRBJ2-7	TRBD1	NA	CASSLGQGAMYEQYF	TGTGCCAGCAGCTTAGGACAGGGGGCGATGTACGAGCAGTACTTC
TRBV7-9	TRBJ2-7	TRBD2	NA	CASSQESGTSGRNEQYF	TGTGCCAGCAGCCAAGAATCCGGGACTAGCGGGAGAAACGAGCAGTACTTC
TRBV7-8	TRBJ2-7	NA	many	CASSLADLYEQYF	TGTGCCAGCAGCTTAGCGGACCTCTACGAGCAGTACTTC
TRBV11-1	TRBJ1-6	NA	NA	CASSLEPRGTNSPLHF	TGTGCCAGCAGCTTAGAGCCCAGAGGGACGAATTCACCCCTCCACTTT
TRBV29-1	TRBJ2-5	NA	NA	CSVGQQETQYF	TGCAGCGTTGGACAGCAAGAGACCCAGTACTTC
TRBV13	TRBJ2-5	NA	many	CASRPSTEETQYF	TGTGCCAGCAGGCCATCGACTGAAGAGACCCAGTACTTC
TRBV29-1	TRBJ2-5	NA	NA	CSVEGTGPRETQYF	TGCAGCGTTGAAGGTACAGGACCGCGGGAGACCCAGTACTTC
TRBV6-6	TRBJ2-7	NA	many	CASSPGSTYEQYF	TGTGCCAGCAGCCCAGGGTCAACCTACGAGCAGTACTTC
TRBV7-9	TRBJ2-7	NA	NA	CASSPGGFYEQYF	TGTGCCAGCAGCCCCGGAGGGTTCTACGAGCAGTACTTC
TRBV10-3	TRBJ1-6	NA	many	CAISGRESVNSPLHF	TGTGCCATCAGTGGCAGGGAGTCGGTTAATTCACCCCTCCACTTT
TRBV20-1	TRBJ1-2	NA	NA	CSASGQNYGYTF	TGCAGTGCCAGCGGCCAAAACTATGGCTACACCTTC
TRBV7-9	TRBJ1-1	NA	NA	CANRFPTEGTVNTEAFF	TGTGCCAACAGATTCCCGACGGAAGGAACGGTGAACACTGAAGCTTTCTTT